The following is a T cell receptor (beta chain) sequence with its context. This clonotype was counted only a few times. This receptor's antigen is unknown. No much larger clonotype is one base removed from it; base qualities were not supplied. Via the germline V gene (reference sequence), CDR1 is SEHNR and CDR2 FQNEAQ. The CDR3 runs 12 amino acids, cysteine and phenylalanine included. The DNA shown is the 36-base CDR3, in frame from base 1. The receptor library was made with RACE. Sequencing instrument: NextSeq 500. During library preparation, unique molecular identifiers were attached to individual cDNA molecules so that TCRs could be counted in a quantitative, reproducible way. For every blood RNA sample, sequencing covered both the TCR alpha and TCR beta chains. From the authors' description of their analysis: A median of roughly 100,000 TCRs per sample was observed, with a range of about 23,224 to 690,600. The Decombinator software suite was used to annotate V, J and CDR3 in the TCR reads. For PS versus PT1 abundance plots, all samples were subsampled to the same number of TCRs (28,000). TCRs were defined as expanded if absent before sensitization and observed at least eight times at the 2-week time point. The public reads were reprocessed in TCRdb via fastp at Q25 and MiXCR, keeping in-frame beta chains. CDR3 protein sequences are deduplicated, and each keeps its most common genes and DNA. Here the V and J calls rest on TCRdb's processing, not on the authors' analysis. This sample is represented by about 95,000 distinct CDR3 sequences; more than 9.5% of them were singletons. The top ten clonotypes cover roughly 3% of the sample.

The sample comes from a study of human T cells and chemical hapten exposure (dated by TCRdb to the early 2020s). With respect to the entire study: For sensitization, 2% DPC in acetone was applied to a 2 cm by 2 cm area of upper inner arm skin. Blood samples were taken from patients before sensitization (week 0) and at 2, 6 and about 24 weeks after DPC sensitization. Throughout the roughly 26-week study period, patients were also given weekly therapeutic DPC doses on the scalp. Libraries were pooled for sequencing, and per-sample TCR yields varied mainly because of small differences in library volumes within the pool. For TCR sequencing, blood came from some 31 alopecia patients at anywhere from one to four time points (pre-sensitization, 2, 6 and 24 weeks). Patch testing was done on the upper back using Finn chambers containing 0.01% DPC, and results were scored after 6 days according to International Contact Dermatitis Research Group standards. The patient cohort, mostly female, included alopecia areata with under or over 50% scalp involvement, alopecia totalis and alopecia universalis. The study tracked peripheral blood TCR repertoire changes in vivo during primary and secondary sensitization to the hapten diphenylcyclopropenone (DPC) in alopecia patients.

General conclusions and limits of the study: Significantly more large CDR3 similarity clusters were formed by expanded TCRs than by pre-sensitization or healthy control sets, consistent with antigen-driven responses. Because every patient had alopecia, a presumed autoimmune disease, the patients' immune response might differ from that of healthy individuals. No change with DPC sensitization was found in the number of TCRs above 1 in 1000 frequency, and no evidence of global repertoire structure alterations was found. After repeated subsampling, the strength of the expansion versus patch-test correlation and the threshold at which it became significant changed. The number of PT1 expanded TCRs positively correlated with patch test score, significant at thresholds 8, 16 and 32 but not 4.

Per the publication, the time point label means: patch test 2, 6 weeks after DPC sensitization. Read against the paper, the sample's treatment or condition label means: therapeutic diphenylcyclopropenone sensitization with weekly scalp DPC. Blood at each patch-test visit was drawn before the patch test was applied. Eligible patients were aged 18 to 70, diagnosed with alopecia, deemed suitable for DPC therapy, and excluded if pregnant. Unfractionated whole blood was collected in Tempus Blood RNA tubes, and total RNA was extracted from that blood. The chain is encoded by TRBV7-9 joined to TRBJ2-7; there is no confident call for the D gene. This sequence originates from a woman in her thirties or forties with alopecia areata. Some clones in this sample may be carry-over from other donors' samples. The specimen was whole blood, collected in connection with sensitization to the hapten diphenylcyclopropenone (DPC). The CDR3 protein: CDLARTDYEQYF. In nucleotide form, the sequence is TGTGACCTCGCTCGGACGGACTACGAGCAGTACTTC.